This record concerns one T cell receptor beta chain sequence. Its antigen is not identified. TCRdb re-called the 5' RACE reads through MiXCR, storing one row per CDR3 protein. The table shows 200,000 to 250,000 distinct CDR3 sequences, with roughly a tenth occurring only once. The CDR3 runs to 17 residues. Germline CDR1 reads SGHRS; CDR2 reads YFSETQ. Trimming pared 1 base from V and 0 bases from J, leaving 16 bases between. This sample is drawn from a study of CD8 T cells in ankylosing spondylitis. General study results and limits: Matched ankylosing spondylitis synovial fluid reportedly showed significant enrichment of disease-linked clones.

The receptor comes from a male donor with ankylosing spondylitis or in good health (not recorded which). J is TRBJ1-1 and V is TRBV5-1; D may be TRBD1 (5 bases). Material: blood, either unsorted or a sorted T cell fraction (not recorded which). CDR3 sequence reads: CASSLQGRRGLNTEAFF. CDR3 nucleotides: TGCGCCAGCAGCTTGCAGGGAAGGAGGGGCTTGAACACTGAAGCTTTCTTT. Supplemented by reference TRBV5-1 and TRBJ1-1, the full variable domain reads KAGVTQTPRYLIKTRGQQVTLSCSPISGHRSVSWYQQTPGQGLQFLFEYFSETQRNKGNFPGRFSGRQFSNSRSEMNVSTLELGDSALYLCASSLQGRRGLNTEAFFGQGTRLTVV.